This TCR beta chain was sequenced during a study of regulatory T cells in long-lasting Graves disease. The sample's time point: newly diagnosed GD, antithyroid drugs for less than 3 months. Scientists built the TCR library using RNA that was extracted from PBMCs. This clonotype was detected ten times or more. The authors built TCR beta libraries using iRepertoire HTBI primers and Arm-PCR of CDR3 regions. TCRdb fed the multiplex PCR reads into MiXCR, producing one record per CDR3 protein. The sample carries around 460,000 distinct CDR3 sequences, 11% to 15% recorded once. The sample was also linked to a second study, of T cells in Graves' hyperthyroidism and ophthalmopathy.

This clonotype was obtained from a woman aged 50 to 60 with Graves disease. The sample was peripheral blood mononuclear cells (PBMCs), taken at new diagnosis, from a patient treated with antithyroid drugs.

CDR3 sequence reads: CASSFGGTDIQYF. The CDR3 DNA reads TGTGCCAGCAGTTTCGGCGGGACTGACATTCAGTACTTC. The chain links TRBV12-3 or TRBV12-4 to TRBJ2-4; TRBD2 might be the D (6 bases). The CDR3 totals 13 residues. V lost 3 bases and J 8 bases, leaving 11 bases between the germline ends.